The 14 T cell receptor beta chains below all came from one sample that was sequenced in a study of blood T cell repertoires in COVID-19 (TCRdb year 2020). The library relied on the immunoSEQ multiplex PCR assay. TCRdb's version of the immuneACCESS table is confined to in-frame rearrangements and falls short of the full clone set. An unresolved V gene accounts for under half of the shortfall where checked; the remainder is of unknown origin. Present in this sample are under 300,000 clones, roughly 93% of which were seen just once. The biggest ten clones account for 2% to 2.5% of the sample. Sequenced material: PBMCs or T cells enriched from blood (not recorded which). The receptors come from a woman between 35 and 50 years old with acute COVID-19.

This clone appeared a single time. The CDR3 region is CATSDDTVSYNEQFF. The CDR3 DNA reads as TGTGCCACCAGTGACGACACCGTTTCCTACAATGAGCAGTTCTTC. The chain carries TRBV24-1 and TRBJ2-1; D is unresolved. Trimming took off 4 bases at V and 1 base at J, with 10 bases between the two ends. Germline V gene lookup returns CDR1 KGHDR and CDR2 SFDVKD. The CDR3 loop spans 15 amino acids.

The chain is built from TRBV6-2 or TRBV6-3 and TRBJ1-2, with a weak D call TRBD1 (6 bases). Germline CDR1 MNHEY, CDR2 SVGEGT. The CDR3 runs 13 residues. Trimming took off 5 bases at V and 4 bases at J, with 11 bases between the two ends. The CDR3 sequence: CASSTQGFYGYTF. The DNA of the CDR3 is TGTGCCAGCAGTACACAGGGTTTCTATGGCTACACCTTC.

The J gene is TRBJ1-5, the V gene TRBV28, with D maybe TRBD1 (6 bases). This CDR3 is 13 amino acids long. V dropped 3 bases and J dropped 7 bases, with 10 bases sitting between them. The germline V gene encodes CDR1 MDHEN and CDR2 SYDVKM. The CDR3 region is CASSLDRIQPQHF. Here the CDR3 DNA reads TGTGCCAGCAGTTTGGACAGAATCCAGCCCCAGCATTTT.

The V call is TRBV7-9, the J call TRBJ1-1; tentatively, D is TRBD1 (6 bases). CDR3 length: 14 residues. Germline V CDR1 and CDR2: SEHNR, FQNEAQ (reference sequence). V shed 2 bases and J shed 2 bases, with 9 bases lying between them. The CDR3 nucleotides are TGTGCCAGCAGCTTAAGGACAGCCAACACTGAAGCTTTCTTT. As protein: CASSLRTANTEAFF.

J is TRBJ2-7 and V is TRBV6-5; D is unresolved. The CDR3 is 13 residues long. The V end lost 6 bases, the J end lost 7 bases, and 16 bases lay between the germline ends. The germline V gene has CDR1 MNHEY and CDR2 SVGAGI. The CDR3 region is CASRSLAIWEQYF. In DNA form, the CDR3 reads TGTGCCAGCAGATCGCTCGCGATCTGGGAGCAGTACTTC.

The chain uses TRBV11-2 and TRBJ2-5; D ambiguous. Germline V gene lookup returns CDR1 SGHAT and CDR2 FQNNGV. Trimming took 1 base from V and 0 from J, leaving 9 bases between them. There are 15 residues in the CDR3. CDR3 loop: CASSLAAVYQETQYF. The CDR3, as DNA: TGTGCCAGCAGCTTAGCGGCGGTTTACCAAGAGACCCAGTACTTC.

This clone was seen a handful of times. For the CDR3, the DNA is TGTGCCAGCAGCATGGGACAGACTTATGGCTACACCTTC. Translating it yields CASSMGQTYGYTF. The chain uses TRBV5-8 and TRBJ1-2, with TRBD1 identical over 7 bases. V lost 4 bases and J lost 5; bases outside the gene matches: 5. The CDR3 is 13 residues long. Germline values: CDR1 SGHTS, CDR2 YDEGEE.

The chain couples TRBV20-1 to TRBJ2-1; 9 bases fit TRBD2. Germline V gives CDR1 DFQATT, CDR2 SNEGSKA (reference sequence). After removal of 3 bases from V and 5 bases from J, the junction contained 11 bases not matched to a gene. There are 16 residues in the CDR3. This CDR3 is CSASKIAGVGHNEQFF. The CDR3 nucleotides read TGCAGTGCTAGTAAGATAGCGGGAGTGGGGCACAATGAGCAGTTCTTC.

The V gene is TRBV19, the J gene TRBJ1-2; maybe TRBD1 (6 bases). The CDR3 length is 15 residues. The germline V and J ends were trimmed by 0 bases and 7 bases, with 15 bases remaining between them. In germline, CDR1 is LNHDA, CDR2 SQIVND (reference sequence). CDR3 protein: CASSIEGALASGYTF. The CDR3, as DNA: TGTGCCAGTAGTATAGAGGGGGCACTCGCTTCTGGCTACACCTTC.

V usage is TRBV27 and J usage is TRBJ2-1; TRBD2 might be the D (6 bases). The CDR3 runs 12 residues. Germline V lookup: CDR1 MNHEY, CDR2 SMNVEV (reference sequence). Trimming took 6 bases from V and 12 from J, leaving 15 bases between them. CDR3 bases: TGTGCCAGCAGCACTCCCCGGGGGATGCAGTTCTTC. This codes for CASSTPRGMQFF.

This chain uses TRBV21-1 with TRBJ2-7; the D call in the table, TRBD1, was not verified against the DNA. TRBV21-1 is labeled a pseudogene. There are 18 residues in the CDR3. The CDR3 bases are TGTGCCAGCAGCAAAGCGCTGCCCGGGACAGACCCCTCCTACGAGCAGTACTTC. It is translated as CASSKALPGTDPSYEQYF.

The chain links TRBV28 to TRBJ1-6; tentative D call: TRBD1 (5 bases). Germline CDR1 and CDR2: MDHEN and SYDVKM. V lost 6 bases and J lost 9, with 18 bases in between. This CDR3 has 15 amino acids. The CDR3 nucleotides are TGTGCCAGCAGCACTCCTCCCACCGGGGGTTCACCCCTCCACTTT. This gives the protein CASSTPPTGGSPLHF.

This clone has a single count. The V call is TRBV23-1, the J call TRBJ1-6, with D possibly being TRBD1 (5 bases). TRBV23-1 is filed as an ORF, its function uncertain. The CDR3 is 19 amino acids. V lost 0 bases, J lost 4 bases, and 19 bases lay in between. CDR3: CASSQSIRAPPQYNSPLHF. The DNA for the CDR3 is TGCGCCAGCAGTCAATCAATCAGGGCCCCACCCCAATATAATTCACCCCTCCACTTT.

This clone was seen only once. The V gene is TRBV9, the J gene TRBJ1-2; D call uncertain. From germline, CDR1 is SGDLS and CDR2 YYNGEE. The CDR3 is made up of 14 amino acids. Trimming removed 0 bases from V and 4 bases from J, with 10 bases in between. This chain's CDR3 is CASSVEKEAYGYTF. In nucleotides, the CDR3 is TGTGCCAGCAGCGTAGAAAAAGAGGCCTATGGCTACACCTTC. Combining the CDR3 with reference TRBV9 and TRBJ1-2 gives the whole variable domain DSGVTQTPKHLITATGQRVTLRCSPRSGDLSVYWYQQSLDQGLQFLIQYYNGEERAKGNILERFSAQQFPDLHSELNLSSLELGDSALYFCASSVEKEAYGYTFGSGTRLTVV.